Each of the 25 T cell receptor beta chains below was sequenced from the same sample in a study of OX40 agonist ivuxolimab in advanced cancers. Generated by immunoSEQ multiplex PCR, the TCRdb table keeps only in-frame clones and is missing some. The table has tens of thousands of clones, around 85% seen once; the top ten hold approximately 2.2%. Sample: CD4+ or CD8+ T cells sorted from blood, taken in a trial of the OX40 agonist ivuxolimab. Receptors originate from an adult with an advanced solid tumor such as melanoma, head and neck, liver or kidney cancer.

V is TRBV5-1 and J is TRBJ1-3; no reliable D call. The germline gives CDR1 SGHRS, CDR2 YFSETQ. Trimming removed 3 bases at V and 0 bases at J, with 13 bases between. This CDR3 has 16 residues. CDR3 protein: CASSSGGKTSGNTIYF. Written as DNA, the CDR3 is TGCGCCAGCAGCTCGGGAGGGAAAACCTCTGGAAACACCATATATTTT.

The chain recombines TRBV28 with TRBJ2-7; 8 nucleotides align to TRBD1. Germline V gene data show CDR1 as MDHEN and CDR2 as SYDVKM. With 8 bases clipped from V and 2 bases from J, the junction kept 11 bases outside the gene matches. The CDR3 extends over 15 amino acids. The CDR3 region has the DNA TGTGCCAGCGGCCTCCGGGACAGGCAAGCCTACGAGCAGTACTTC. Translating gives CASGLRDRQAYEQYF.

The chain links TRBV6-1 to TRBJ1-2; 7 positions agree with TRBD1. CDR1 is MNHNS, CDR2 SASEGT, per germline. The length of the CDR3 is 17 residues. The trim removed 3 bases at V and 6 bases at J, leaving 16 bases unmatched. The CDR3 protein is CASSDGGALTGEHGYTF. The CDR3 coding sequence is TGTGCCAGCAGTGATGGGGGCGCGCTTACAGGGGAGCATGGCTACACCTTC.

The chain links TRBV4-2 to TRBJ1-6; a possible D gene is TRBD1 (6 bases). Germline V gives CDR1 LGHNA, CDR2 YNFKEQ. The CDR3 has 20 residues. Trimming left V 3 bases short and J 0 bases short, with 21 bases between. CDR3 nucleotides: TGTGCCAGCAGCCATTGGGGATTGAGGGACACACGCTCCTATAATTCACCCCTCCACTTT. Amino acid sequence: CASSHWGLRDTRSYNSPLHF.

This clone was seen a single time. This chain joins TRBV4-1 and TRBJ2-7; no definite D call. This CDR3 comprises 13 residues. Trimming cost V 1 base and J 5 bases, with 9 bases left between them. Germline values: CDR1 MGHRA, CDR2 YSYEKL. The CDR3 bases are TGCGCCAGCAGCCAAGGTTCCAGCGACGAGCAGTACTTC. It yields the protein CASSQGSSDEQYF.

The V call is TRBV5-1, the J call TRBJ2-2; possibly TRBD1 for D (5 bases). In germline, CDR1 is SGHRS, CDR2 YFSETQ. This CDR3 has 14 residues. V was shortened by 6 bases and J by 0 bases, with 9 bases between the two germline ends. CDR3 residues: CASTDNPNTGELFF. CDR3 sequence (DNA): TGCGCCAGCACGGACAACCCGAACACCGGGGAGCTGTTTTTT.

The chain employs TRBV27 and TRBJ2-1; 12 nucleotides line up with TRBD2. The germline gives CDR1 MNHEY, CDR2 SMNVEV (reference sequence). The CDR3 runs 16 residues. The J segment lost 4 bases and the V segment lost 10 bases, leaving 11 bases of the junction unmatched. DNA for the CDR3: TGTGCCACCCATTCTAGCGGGAGGGCCGGTTACAATGAGCAGTTCTTC. It codes for CATHSSGRAGYNEQFF.

The V gene is TRBV9, the J gene TRBJ2-7; TRBD1 is a possible D gene (5 bases). The CDR3 sequence is 13 residues long. V dropped 2 bases and J dropped 7 bases, with 13 bases sitting between them. Germline V gives CDR1 SGDLS, CDR2 YYNGEE. CDR3 in amino acids: CASSVGAPGEQYF. In DNA form, the CDR3 reads TGTGCCAGCAGCGTTGGGGCCCCAGGAGAGCAGTACTTC.

The chain employs TRBV19 and TRBJ1-1; 10 positions match TRBD1. Trimming at V came to 0 bases and at J to 11 bases, leaving 6 bases not matched to a gene. This CDR3 is 14 amino acids long. Germline V gene lookup returns CDR1 LNHDA and CDR2 SQIVND (reference sequence). CDR3 nucleotide sequence: TGTGCCAGTAGTATAGATGGGGGGACAGGGGCGGCTTTCTTT. Its translation: CASSIDGGTGAAFF.

This clone appeared a single time. The rearrangement uses TRBV7-8 and TRBJ1-3; D is uncertain. Germline CDR1 is SGHVS and CDR2 is FQNEAQ. The V end lost 8 bases, the J end lost 0 bases, and 5 bases lay between the germline ends. CDR3 length equals 12 residues. The CDR3 here is CASGISGNTIYF. The CDR3 DNA reads as TGTGCCAGCGGTATCTCTGGAAACACCATATATTTT.

This chain connects TRBV9 to TRBJ2-5; D might be TRBD1 (6 bases). This CDR3 is built from 15 residues. Germline V gives CDR1 SGDLS, CDR2 YYNGEE. The V gene lost 0 bases and the J gene lost 2 bases, with 11 bases spanning the gap. Here the CDR3 reads CASSVERGFQETQYF. CDR3 nucleotide sequence: TGTGCCAGCAGCGTAGAGAGGGGGTTTCAAGAGACCCAGTACTTC.

This chain uses TRBV5-1 with TRBJ2-5; D gene unclear. This CDR3 is built from 11 residues. V shed 2 bases and J shed 5 bases, with 4 bases lying between them. Germline V gives CDR1 SGHRS, CDR2 YFSETQ. For the CDR3, the DNA is TGCGCCAGCAGCTTCCGGGAGACCCAGTACTTC. Translated, it gives CASSFRETQYF.

The J gene is TRBJ1-1, the V gene TRBV2; tentatively, D is TRBD1 (5 bases). The germline V gene has CDR1 SNHLY and CDR2 FYNNEI. The CDR3 runs to 14 residues. V lost 4 bases and J lost 0, with 9 bases in between. In DNA, the CDR3 is TGTGCCAGCAGTGTGCAGGGCGTGAACACTGAAGCTTTCTTT. Its translation: CASSVQGVNTEAFF.

This clone was counted a few times. The chain combines TRBV11-2 with TRBJ2-5; unclear D gene. The V end lost 3 bases, the J end lost 5 bases, and 4 bases lay between the germline ends. Per germline, CDR1 SGHAT and CDR2 FQNNGV. There are 11 residues in the CDR3. The CDR3 DNA is TGTGCCAGCAGCTTGACCGAGACCCAGTACTTC. The encoded protein is CASSLTETQYF.

V usage is TRBV7-3 and J usage is TRBJ2-3; D tentatively reads TRBD1 or TRBD2 (6 bases each). The CDR3 is 15 residues long. Trimming took 1 base from V and 2 from J, leaving 10 bases between them. The germline gives CDR1 SGHTA, CDR2 FQGTGA. CDR3 nucleotide sequence: TGTGCCAGCAGCTTAAGGGGGGCGGTCACAGATACGCAGTATTTT. Its protein is CASSLRGAVTDTQYF.

The chain links TRBV28 to TRBJ1-6; no clear D. CDR1 is MDHEN and CDR2 is SYDVKM in the germline V gene. The CDR3 is 18 amino acids. Trimming took 6 bases from V and 4 from J, leaving 22 bases between them. CDR3 amino acids: CASSLNLRLRAYNSPLHF. The CDR3 bases are TGTGCCAGCAGCCTTAACCTAAGACTTCGGGCGTATAATTCACCCCTCCACTTT.

This clone was seen a single time. The chain has TRBV18 and TRBJ1-1; D unclear. The ends were cut back, 3 bases at V and 7 bases at J, with 18 bases in the middle. CDR3 length equals 15 residues. Looked up from germline, CDR1 is KGHSH and CDR2 is LQKENI. CDR3: CASSPNRAPGGEAFF. In DNA form, the CDR3 reads TGTGCCAGCTCACCTAACCGGGCTCCCGGAGGTGAAGCTTTCTTT.

The rearrangement uses TRBV18 and TRBJ1-2; D unclear. From germline, CDR1 is KGHSH and CDR2 LQKENI. This CDR3 is built from 11 residues. Trimming removed 5 bases at V and 4 bases at J, with 5 bases between. The CDR3 reads CASSGVYGYTF. CDR3 in DNA: TGTGCCAGCTCAGGAGTCTATGGCTACACCTTC.

This clone was observed a single time. This sequence joins TRBV30 and TRBJ2-3; no firm D call. The germline CDR1 and CDR2 sequences are GTSNPN and SVGIG (reference sequence). With 1 base removed from V and 0 bases from J, the gap between germline ends came to 14 bases. The CDR3 is 16 amino acids. DNA for the CDR3: TGTGCCTGGAGTGGGACCTTATTTTCTAGCACAGATACGCAGTATTTT. It codes for CAWSGTLFSSTDTQYF. The full variable domain, in which reference TRBV30 and TRBJ2-3 provide the parts outside the CDR3, is SQTIHQWPATLVQPVGSPLSLECTVEGTSNPNLYWYRQAAGRGLQLLFYSVGIGQISSEVPQNLSASRPQDRQFILSSKKLLLSDSGFYLCAWSGTLFSSTDTQYFGPGTRLTVL.

This clone is a singleton in its sample. CDR3 sequence: CASSESLLAYEQYF. The CDR3 DNA reads as TGTGCCAGCAGTGAATCACTCCTCGCCTACGAGCAGTACTTC. The chain has TRBV25-1 and TRBJ2-7, with no clear D. The V gene's germline CDR1 is MGHDK and CDR2 SYGVNS. The CDR3 totals 14 residues. Trimming pared 1 base from V and 2 bases from J, leaving 9 bases between.

The chain joins TRBV19 to TRBJ2-7; D unresolved. CDR3 length equals 12 residues. CDR1 is LNHDA, CDR2 SQIVND, per germline (reference sequence). V was trimmed by 1 base and J by 5 bases, leaving 6 bases between them. Here the CDR3 reads CASSIVRHEQYF. For the CDR3, the DNA is TGTGCCAGTAGTATAGTAAGGCACGAGCAGTACTTC. The whole variable domain, filled in from reference TRBV19 and TRBJ2-7, reads DGGITQSPKYLFRKEGQNVTLSCEQNLNHDAMYWYRQDPGQGLRLIYYSQIVNDFQKGDIAEGYSVSREKKESFPLTVTSAQKNPTAFYLCASSIVRHEQYFGPGTRLTVT.

The rearrangement uses TRBV6-1 and TRBJ2-5; the match to TRBD1 covers 7 bases. Trimming cost V 4 bases and J 5 bases; bases outside gene matches: 10. The CDR3 is made up of 15 amino acids. Germline assignment: CDR1 MNHNS and CDR2 SASEGT. CDR3 in DNA: TGTGCCAGCAGTGGGGCAGGGGGAGATTGGGAGACCCAGTACTTC. Its translation is CASSGAGGDWETQYF.

The V call is TRBV15, the J call TRBJ1-5; a possible D gene is TRBD1 (5 bases). Germline V gene sequence: CDR1 LNHNV, CDR2 YYDKDF (reference sequence). Trimming took 4 bases from V and 1 from J, leaving 17 bases between them. This CDR3 has 17 amino acids. The CDR3 region is CATSKPQGSRSNQPQHF. The CDR3 DNA reads TGTGCCACCAGCAAACCGCAGGGAAGTAGGAGCAATCAGCCCCAGCATTTT.

V is TRBV7-9 and J is TRBJ2-7; 8 nucleotides match TRBD1. The germline V gene has CDR1 SEHNR and CDR2 FQNEAQ (reference sequence). J gave up 7 bases and V 5 bases, and 7 bases lay outside the gene matches. The CDR3 spans 13 residues. Here the CDR3 reads CASSPGTGREQYF. CDR3 nucleotide sequence: TGTGCCAGCAGCCCCGGGACAGGACGTGAGCAGTACTTC.

This chain connects TRBV2 to TRBJ2-7, with 9 bases that match TRBD1. Losses at the gene ends were 4 bases for V and 8 bases for J; bases not matched to a gene: 12. The germline gives CDR1 SNHLY, CDR2 FYNNEI. This CDR3 has 15 amino acids. The CDR3 DNA reads TGTGCCAGCAGTGGACCGGGACAGGGTACGGTGAAGCAGTACTTC. Translation gives CASSGPGQGTVKQYF.